Listed here is a single T cell receptor beta chain. Compared with germline, one end of the junction differs, possibly owing to a read error. These data come from a study of tumor and adjacent non-tumor tissue in lung cancer. The template was RNA from unsorted bulk tissue. Three rounds of nested PCR, following a modified ARM-PCR protocol, produced the TCRbeta library. Using its own MiXCR run on the multiplex PCR reads, TCRdb lists one record per CDR3 protein. The sample lists roughly 75,000 distinct CDR3 sequences; under 85% were seen once. CDR1 and CDR2 (germline): MNHNS, SASEGT. The CDR3 contains 16 residues.

The receptor was derived from a woman between 50 and 59 years old with non-small cell lung cancer. The chain joins TRBV6-1 to TRBJ2-1; the D gene is possibly TRBD1 (5 bases). The sequenced material came from lung tumor tissue. The CDR3 coding sequence is TGTGCCAGCAGTGAAGCGATAGGTCAGGGAAACAATAAGCAGTTCTTC. This translates into CASSEAIGQGNNKQFF.